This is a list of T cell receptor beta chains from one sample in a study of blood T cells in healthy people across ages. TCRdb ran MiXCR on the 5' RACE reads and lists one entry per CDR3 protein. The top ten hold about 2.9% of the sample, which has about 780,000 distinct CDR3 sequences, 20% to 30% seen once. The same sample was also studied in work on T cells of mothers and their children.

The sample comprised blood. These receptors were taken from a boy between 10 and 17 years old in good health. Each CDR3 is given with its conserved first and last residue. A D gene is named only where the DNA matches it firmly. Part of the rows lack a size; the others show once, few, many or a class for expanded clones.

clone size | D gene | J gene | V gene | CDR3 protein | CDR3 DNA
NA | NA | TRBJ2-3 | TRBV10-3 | CAISESAATTDTQSF | TGTGCCATCAGTGAGTCGGCGGCTACCACAGATACGCAGTCTTTT
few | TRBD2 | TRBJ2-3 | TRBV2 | CARTGGESTDTQYF | TGTGCCAGAACCGGGGGGGAGAGCACAGATACGCAGTATTTT
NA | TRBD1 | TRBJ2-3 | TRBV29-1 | CSVVGQGIVADTQYF | TGCAGCGTTGTGGGACAGGGGATTGTGGCAGATACGCAGTATTTT
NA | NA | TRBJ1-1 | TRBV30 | CAWRSSDTEAFF | TGTGCCTGGAGGAGTTCGGACACTGAAGCTTTCTTT
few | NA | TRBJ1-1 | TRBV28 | CASSFPRGGYTEAFF | TGTGCCAGCAGTTTTCCCAGGGGCGGTTACACTGAAGCTTTCTTT
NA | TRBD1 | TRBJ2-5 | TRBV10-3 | CAITAGQGLETQYF | TGTGCCATCACCGCGGGACAGGGTTTAGAGACCCAGTACTTC
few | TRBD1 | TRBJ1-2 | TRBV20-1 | CSATPGGQGNYGYTF | TGCAGTGCTACCCCAGGCGGACAGGGGAACTATGGCTACACCTTC
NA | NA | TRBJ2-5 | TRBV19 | CASSPARGPSETQYF | TGTGCCAGTAGCCCGGCCCGGGGGCCCTCAGAGACCCAGTACTTC
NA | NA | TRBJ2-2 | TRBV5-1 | CASSSDSQNTGELFF | TGCGCCAGCAGCTCGGACAGCCAAAACACCGGGGAGCTGTTTTTT
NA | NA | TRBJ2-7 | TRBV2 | CASSTWNRANEQYF | TGTGCCAGCAGCACTTGGAACAGGGCGAACGAGCAGTACTTC
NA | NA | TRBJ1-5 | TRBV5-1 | CASSKWGRGAQHF | TGCGCCAGCAGTAAGTGGGGTCGGGGGGCCCAGCATTTT
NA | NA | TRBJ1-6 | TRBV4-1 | CASSQDGASPLHF | TGCGCCAGCAGCCAAGACGGGGCTTCACCCCTCCACTTT
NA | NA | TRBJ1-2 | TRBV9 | CASSAGTPCYGYTF | TGTGCCAGCAGCGCCGGGACACCTTGCTATGGCTACACCTTC
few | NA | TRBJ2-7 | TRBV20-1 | CSASTGGGYEQYF | TGCAGTGCTAGTACGGGGGGCGGCTACGAGCAGTACTTC
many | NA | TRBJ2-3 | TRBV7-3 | CASSGTGPPSPDTQYF | TGTGCCAGCAGCGGGACGGGACCCCCGAGCCCAGATACGCAGTATTTT
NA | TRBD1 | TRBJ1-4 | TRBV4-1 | CASSPDDRGWGSNEKLFF | TGCGCCAGCAGCCCAGATGACAGGGGCTGGGGATCTAATGAAAAACTGTTTTTT
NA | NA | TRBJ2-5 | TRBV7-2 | CASSSLFPQYF | TGTGCCAGCAGCTCTCTATTTCCCCAGTACTTC
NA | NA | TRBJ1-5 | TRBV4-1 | CASSQKSTGVVYQPQHF | TGCGCCAGCAGCCAAAAATCGACGGGGGTTGTATATCAGCCCCAGCATTTT
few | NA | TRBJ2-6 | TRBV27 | CASTTNTGANVLTF | TGTGCCAGCACCACCAACACTGGGGCCAACGTCCTGACTTTC
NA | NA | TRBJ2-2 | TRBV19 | CASNLDLNTGELFF | TGTGCCAGTAACCTGGACTTGAACACCGGGGAGCTGTTTTTT
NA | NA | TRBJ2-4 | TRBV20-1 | CSATPTTEGAKNIQYF | TGCAGTGCCACCCCGACGACCGAGGGGGCCAAAAACATTCAGTACTTC
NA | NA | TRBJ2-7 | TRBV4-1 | CASSQKNGLYEQYF | TGCGCCAGCAGCCAAAAGAATGGCCTCTACGAGCAGTACTTC
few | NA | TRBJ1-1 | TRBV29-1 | CSVGTANTEAFF | TGCAGCGTTGGGACGGCGAACACTGAAGCTTTCTTT
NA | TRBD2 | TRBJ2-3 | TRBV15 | CATSRSPAGGQLDTQYF | TGTGCCACCAGCAGATCCCCAGCGGGGGGGCAATTAGATACGCAGTATTTT
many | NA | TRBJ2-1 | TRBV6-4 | CASSPLAGAANEQFF | TGTGCCAGCAGCCCTTTGGCGGGGGCGGCAAATGAGCAGTTCTTC
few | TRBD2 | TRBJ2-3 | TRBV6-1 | CASSDAGTSGEVGTQYF | TGTGCCAGCAGTGACGCCGGGACTAGCGGGGAGGTGGGTACGCAGTATTTT